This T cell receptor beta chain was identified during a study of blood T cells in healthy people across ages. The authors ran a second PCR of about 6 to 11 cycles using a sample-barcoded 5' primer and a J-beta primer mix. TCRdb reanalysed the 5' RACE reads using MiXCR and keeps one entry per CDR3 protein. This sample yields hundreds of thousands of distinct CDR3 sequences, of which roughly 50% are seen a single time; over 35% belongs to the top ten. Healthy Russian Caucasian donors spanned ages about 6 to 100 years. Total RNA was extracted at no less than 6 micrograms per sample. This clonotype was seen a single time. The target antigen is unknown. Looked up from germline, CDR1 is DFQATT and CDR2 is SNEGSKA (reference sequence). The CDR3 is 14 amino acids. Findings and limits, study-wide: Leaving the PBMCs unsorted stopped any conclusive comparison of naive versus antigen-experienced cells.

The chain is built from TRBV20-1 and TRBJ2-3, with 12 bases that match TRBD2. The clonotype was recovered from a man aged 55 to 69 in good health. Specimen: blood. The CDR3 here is CSSRTSGVTDTQYF. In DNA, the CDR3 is TGCAGCTCTCGGACTAGCGGGGTCACAGATACGCAGTATTTT.